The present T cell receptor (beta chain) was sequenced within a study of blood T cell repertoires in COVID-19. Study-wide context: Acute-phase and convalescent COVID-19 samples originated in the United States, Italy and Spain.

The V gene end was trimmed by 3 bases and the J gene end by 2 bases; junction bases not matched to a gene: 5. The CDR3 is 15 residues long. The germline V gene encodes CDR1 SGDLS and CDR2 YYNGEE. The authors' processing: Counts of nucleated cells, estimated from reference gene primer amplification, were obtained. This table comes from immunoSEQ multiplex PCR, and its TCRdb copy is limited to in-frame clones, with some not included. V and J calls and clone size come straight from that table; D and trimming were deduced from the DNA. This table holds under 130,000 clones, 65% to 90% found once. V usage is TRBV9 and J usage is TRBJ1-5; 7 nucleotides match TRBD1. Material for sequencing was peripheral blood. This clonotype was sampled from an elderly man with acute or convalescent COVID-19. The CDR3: CASSGQGSGNQPQHF. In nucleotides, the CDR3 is TGTGCCAGCAGCGGACAGGGAAGCGGCAATCAGCCCCAGCATTTT. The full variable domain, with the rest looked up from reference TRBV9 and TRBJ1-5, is DSGVTQTPKHLITATGQRVTLRCSPRSGDLSVYWYQQSLDQGLQFLIQYYNGEERAKGNILERFSAQQFPDLHSELNLSSLELGDSALYFCASSGQGSGNQPQHFGDGTRLSIL.